This T cell receptor beta chain was profiled in a study of blood T cell repertoires in COVID-19. Germline CDR1 GTSNPN, CDR2 SVGIG (reference sequence). J gave up 0 bases and V 5 bases, and 4 bases lay outside the gene matches. The CDR3 runs 13 residues. Only in-frame clones appear in the TCRdb table, and some are missing; sequencing was by immunoSEQ multiplex PCR. The sample carries approximately 260,000 clones, roughly 87% recorded once. V and J are TRBV30 and TRBJ2-7; 7 nucleotides line up with TRBD1. The sample consisted of PBMCs or T cells enriched from blood (not recorded which). The TCR originated in a woman aged 25 to 45 with acute COVID-19. This CDR3 is CAWDRENSYEQYF. The CDR3 coding sequence is TGTGCCTGGGACAGGGAAAACTCCTACGAGCAGTACTTC.